This T cell receptor beta chain derives from a study of T cell repertoires in urothelial bladder cancer. This CDR3 has 12 amino acids. Germline CDR1 and CDR2: SGHKS and YYEKEE (reference sequence). V lost 7 bases to trimming and J lost 0 bases, with 5 bases between them. The data were produced by immunoSEQ multiplex PCR, yet TCRdb's version contains in-frame clones alone and is incomplete. The sample carries about 10,000 clones, around 58% recorded once. This rearrangement joins TRBV5-5 to TRBJ2-1; D uncertain. The TCR originated in a human donor with urothelial carcinoma. The sample taken for sequencing was tumor-infiltrating cells from bladder cancer. The CDR3 spells CASFTSYNEQFF. Written as DNA, the CDR3 is TGTGCCAGCTTTACCTCCTACAATGAGCAGTTCTTC.